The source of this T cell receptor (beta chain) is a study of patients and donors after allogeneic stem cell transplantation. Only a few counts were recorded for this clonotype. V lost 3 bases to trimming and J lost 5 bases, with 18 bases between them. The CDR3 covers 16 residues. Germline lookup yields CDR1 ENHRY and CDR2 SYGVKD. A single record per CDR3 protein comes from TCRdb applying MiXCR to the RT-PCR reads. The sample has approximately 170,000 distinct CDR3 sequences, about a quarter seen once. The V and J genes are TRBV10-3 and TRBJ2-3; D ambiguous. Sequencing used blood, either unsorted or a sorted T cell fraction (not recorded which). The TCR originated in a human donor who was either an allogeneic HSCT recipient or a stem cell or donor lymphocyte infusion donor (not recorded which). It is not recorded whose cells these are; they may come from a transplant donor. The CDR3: CAISEGPGTSRDTQYF. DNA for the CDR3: TGTGCCATCAGTGAAGGGCCTGGAACAAGCCGAGATACGCAGTATTTT.